Listed below are T cell receptor beta chains from one sample, sequenced in a study of cytomegalovirus exposure and HLA in healthy donors. Only in-frame clones appear in the TCRdb table, and some are missing; sequencing was by immunoSEQ multiplex PCR. This sample has roughly 130,000 clones, with more than 80% found just once. The sequencing sample was made of PBMCs. The receptors were gathered from a man aged 35-49 years in good health and CMV-seronegative. Both conserved end residues are part of each CDR3. The order of the fields is V gene, clone size, J gene, CDR3 length, CDR3 protein. Clone size, where shown, is once, few, many, or a class for clones that have expanded.

V gene: TRBV29-1; clone size: few; J gene: TRBJ1-2; CDR3 length: 13; CDR3 protein: CSVELGEYYGYTF
V gene: TRBV28; clone size: .; J gene: TRBJ2-5; CDR3 length: 18; CDR3 protein: CASSFSFRPGHKQETQYF
V gene: TRBV5-1; clone size: .; J gene: TRBJ2-2; CDR3 length: 19; CDR3 protein: CASSIPPGLAGVESGELFF
V gene: TRBV6-5; clone size: .; J gene: TRBJ1-3; CDR3 length: 15; CDR3 protein: CASIKGDRAGNTIYF
V gene: TRBV5-1; clone size: .; J gene: TRBJ2-2; CDR3 length: 15; CDR3 protein: CASSIDRGNTGELFF
V gene: TRBV4-1; clone size: few; J gene: TRBJ2-3; CDR3 length: 18; CDR3 protein: CASSPGLAGGVRTDTQYF
V gene: TRBV30; clone size: .; J gene: TRBJ1-5; CDR3 length: 13; CDR3 protein: CAWRDRVDQPQHF
V gene: TRBV5-6; clone size: few; J gene: TRBJ2-5; CDR3 length: 14; CDR3 protein: CASSPRTVQETQYF
V gene: TRBV6-1; clone size: .; J gene: TRBJ1-4; CDR3 length: 15; CDR3 protein: CASSEMRLANEKLFF
V gene: TRBV6-6; clone size: .; J gene: TRBJ2-3; CDR3 length: 16; CDR3 protein: CASSSPLSGMYDTQYF
V gene: TRBV6-1; clone size: .; J gene: TRBJ1-3; CDR3 length: 14; CDR3 protein: CASREVWSGNTIYF
V gene: TRBV5-4; clone size: .; J gene: TRBJ2-5; CDR3 length: 14; CDR3 protein: CASSLVGGQETQYF
V gene: TRBV18; clone size: few; J gene: TRBJ1-2; CDR3 length: 14; CDR3 protein: CASSPQGDSRGYTF
V gene: TRBV11-2; clone size: .; J gene: TRBJ2-1; CDR3 length: 16; CDR3 protein: CASSIGTSGAYNEQFF
V gene: TRBV6-1; clone size: few; J gene: TRBJ1-1; CDR3 length: 12; CDR3 protein: CAGLQGQGKAFF
V gene: TRBV6-1; clone size: few; J gene: TRBJ1-1; CDR3 length: 13; CDR3 protein: CASSEQRQGEAFF
V gene: TRBV30; clone size: few; J gene: TRBJ2-7; CDR3 length: 14; CDR3 protein: CAWSVQAGAEEQYF
V gene: TRBV29-1; clone size: .; J gene: TRBJ2-2; CDR3 length: 15; CDR3 protein: CSVEVLAGNTGELFF
V gene: TRBV5-4; clone size: once; J gene: TRBJ2-7; CDR3 length: 13; CDR3 protein: CASSLEWSYERYF
V gene: TRBV2; clone size: .; J gene: TRBJ2-7; CDR3 length: 18; CDR3 protein: CASSEARGERVPPYEQYF
V gene: TRBV7-2; clone size: .; J gene: TRBJ2-3; CDR3 length: 14; CDR3 protein: CASSLGLNTDTQYF
V gene: TRBV30; clone size: .; J gene: TRBJ1-2; CDR3 length: 14; CDR3 protein: CAWSVRGATYGYTF
V gene: TRBV30; clone size: .; J gene: TRBJ2-7; CDR3 length: 12; CDR3 protein: CAWSLGTYEQYF
V gene: TRBV5-1; clone size: .; J gene: TRBJ1-4; CDR3 length: 14; CDR3 protein: CASSLGRSNEKLFF
V gene: TRBV7-3; clone size: .; J gene: TRBJ2-5; CDR3 length: 13; CDR3 protein: CASSAGLQETQYF
V gene: TRBV7-8; clone size: .; J gene: TRBJ1-1; CDR3 length: 14; CDR3 protein: CASSFGQGSTEAFF